What follows are 30 T cell receptor beta chains derived from one specimen sequenced in a study of blood T cells in healthy people across ages. Sample-barcoded 5' priming and a J-beta primer mix drove a second PCR of 7 to 11 cycles. TCRdb re-analysed the 5' RACE reads in MiXCR, keeping a single row per CDR3 protein. The data show 730,000 or so distinct CDR3 sequences, with roughly 43% seen just once and around 30% held by the top ten. Sequenced input: blood. These receptors all come from a man older than 75 in good health.

The rearrangement joins TRBV6-1 to TRBJ1-5; D unresolved. The CDR3 is made up of 16 amino acids. V was trimmed by 1 base and J by 0 bases, leaving 10 bases between them. Looked up from germline, CDR1 is MNHNS and CDR2 is SASEGT. The CDR3 sequence is CASSEVGWGSNQPQHF. The DNA of the CDR3 is TGTGCCAGCAGTGAAGTGGGTTGGGGTAGCAATCAGCCCCAGCATTTT.

The chain carries TRBV12-3 or TRBV12-4 and TRBJ2-3; 7 positions agree with TRBD1. The CDR3 length is 17 residues. Trimming took 6 bases from V and 0 from J; bases not matched to a gene: 12. The CDR3: CASRSGQWGWSTDTQYF. The CDR3 coding sequence is TGTGCCAGCAGGTCGGGACAGTGGGGATGGAGCACAGATACGCAGTATTTT.

This clonotype appeared a few times. V usage is TRBV28 and J usage is TRBJ1-6, with 8 positions matching TRBD1. The CDR3 is 15 amino acids. Losses at the gene ends were 6 bases for V and 5 bases for J; bases not matched to a gene: 6. Germline CDR1 reads MDHEN; CDR2 reads SYDVKM. In nucleotides, the CDR3 is TGTGCCAGCAGGGCCTGGACAGGGAATAATTCACCCCTCCACTTT. Translation gives CASRAWTGNNSPLHF.

This clonotype came up a few times. This chain uses TRBV6-5 with TRBJ2-7, with 12 positions matching TRBD2. This CDR3 is built from 15 residues. With V trimmed by 6 bases and J by 0 bases, 3 bases remained unmatched. CDR1 MNHEY and CDR2 SVGAGI come from the germline V gene. In DNA, the CDR3 is TGTGCCAGCAGGTTACTAGCGGGGGGCTCCTACGAGCAGTACTTC. Protein product: CASRLLAGGSYEQYF.

This clonotype showed up just a few times. The chain joins TRBV7-2 to TRBJ2-5; possibly TRBD2 for D (6 bases). This CDR3 region has 15 residues. Trimming removed 0 bases at V and 4 bases at J, with 12 bases between. Germline V lookup: CDR1 SGHTA, CDR2 FQGNSA. CDR3 sequence reads: CASSLAAGPVETQYF. The CDR3 coding sequence is TGTGCCAGCAGCTTAGCAGCGGGCCCCGTAGAGACCCAGTACTTC.

This clonotype was observed a few times. The chain is built from TRBV6-5 and TRBJ1-2; TRBD1 agrees at 7 bases. Trimming took 0 bases from V and 2 from J; bases not matched to a gene: 3. The CDR3 contains 15 residues. Per germline, CDR1 MNHEY and CDR2 SVGAGI. The CDR3 is CASSYSLGQNYGYTF. CDR3 coding DNA: TGTGCCAGCAGTTACTCCCTGGGACAGAACTATGGCTACACCTTC.

This clonotype has more than one count but fewer than ten. The V and J genes are TRBV28 and TRBJ1-1; no firm D call. This CDR3 spans 14 amino acids. Germline assignment: CDR1 MDHEN and CDR2 SYDVKM. V dropped 3 bases and J dropped 5 bases, with 13 bases sitting between them. CDR3 nucleotide sequence: TGTGCCAGCAGTTTTAACTGGGATGGGACTGAAGCTTTCTTT. This sequence encodes CASSFNWDGTEAFF.

The V and J genes are TRBV20-1 and TRBJ2-3; perhaps TRBD1 as D (5 bases). Trimming took 7 bases from V and 5 from J, leaving 16 bases between them. The CDR3 loop spans 13 amino acids. The germline CDR1 and CDR2 sequences are DFQATT and SNEGSKA (reference sequence). The CDR3 sequence is CSVPSRVGDTQYF. CDR3 bases: TGCAGTGTACCGAGCAGGGTGGGAGATACGCAGTATTTT.

V and J are TRBV9 and TRBJ1-2, with a tentative D call TRBD1 (5 bases). The CDR3 totals 14 residues. The V gene's germline CDR1 is SGDLS and CDR2 YYNGEE. Trimming cost V 0 bases and J 7 bases, with 13 bases left between them. The CDR3 region has the DNA TGTGCCAGCAGCGTAGCCCAGGGAGAGTCTGGCTACACCTTC. This translates into CASSVAQGESGYTF. Supplemented by reference TRBV9 and TRBJ1-2, the full variable domain reads DSGVTQTPKHLITATGQRVTLRCSPRSGDLSVYWYQQSLDQGLQFLIQYYNGEERAKGNILERFSAQQFPDLHSELNLSSLELGDSALYFCASSVAQGESGYTFGSGTRLTVV.

The chain recombines TRBV7-2 with TRBJ1-6; D may be TRBD1 (5 bases). The CDR3 runs to 14 residues. V was pared by 4 bases and J by 10 bases, with 14 bases between. Germline V gives CDR1 SGHTA, CDR2 FQGNSA. This CDR3 is CASSSRDGVSPLHF. CDR3 sequence (DNA): TGTGCCAGCAGCTCCCGGGACGGTGTCTCACCCCTCCACTTT. The whole variable domain, filled in from reference TRBV7-2 and TRBJ1-6, reads GAGVSQSPSNKVTEKGKDVELRCDPISGHTALYWYRQSLGQGLEFLIYFQGNSAPDKSGLPSDRFSAERTGGSVSTLTIQRTQQEDSAVYLCASSSRDGVSPLHFGNGTRLTVT.

This clonotype appeared a few times. The chain has TRBV20-1 and TRBJ2-3, with D perhaps given as TRBD1 or TRBD2 (6 bases each). Germline lookup yields CDR1 DFQATT and CDR2 SNEGSKA (reference sequence). CDR3 size: 13 residues. V shed 3 bases and J shed 6 bases, with 13 bases lying between them. The CDR3 DNA sequence: TGCAGTGCTAGCCCGGGGGCGAGTGATACGCAGTATTTT. Translating gives CSASPGASDTQYF.

The CDR3 spells CASSSGLAGRRTDTQYF. CDR3 nucleotide sequence: TGTGCCAGCAGCTCTGGACTAGCGGGACGACGCACAGATACGCAGTATTTT. V gene TRBV11-2 combines with J gene TRBJ2-3; 12 bases line up with TRBD2. The CDR3 sequence is 17 residues long. The germline CDR1 and CDR2 sequences are SGHAT and FQNNGV. V trimming: 4 bases; J trimming: 1 base; junction bases outside the gene matches: 6.

The chain links TRBV21-1 to TRBJ2-7; the table's D gene call, TRBD1, was not cross checked with the DNA. TRBV21-1 counts as a pseudogene. The CDR3 has 17 amino acids. The CDR3 loop reads CASSKDPGPPRVYEQYF. The CDR3 nucleotides are TGTGCCAGCAGCAAGGATCCGGGGCCGCCGCGGGTCTACGAGCAGTACTTC.

This clonotype was observed a handful of times. V is TRBV27 and J is TRBJ2-3; D remains ambiguous. The CDR3 has 13 residues. Germline V lookup: CDR1 MNHEY, CDR2 SMNVEV (reference sequence). Trimming cost V 7 bases and J 5 bases, with 13 bases left between them. CDR3 protein: CASTTALRDTQYF. The CDR3 bases are TGTGCCAGCACCACTGCCCTTAGAGATACGCAGTATTTT.

This clonotype was detected ten times or more. The rearrangement uses TRBV5-1 and TRBJ2-7; 9 nucleotides align to TRBD1. The CDR3 totals 14 residues. Germline trimming cut 3 bases from V and 6 bases from J; bases unmatched to any gene: 7. CDR1 is SGHRS and CDR2 is YFSETQ in the germline V gene. The CDR3 reads CASSSGTGRGEQYF. The CDR3 region has the DNA TGCGCCAGCAGCTCCGGGACAGGGCGGGGCGAGCAGTACTTC.

The genes are TRBV29-1 and TRBJ2-5, with 8 bases matching TRBD1. The CDR3 loop spans 12 amino acids. From germline, CDR1 is SQVTM and CDR2 ANQGSEA. Trimming at V came to 6 bases and at J to 5 bases, leaving 5 bases not matched to a gene. The DNA for the CDR3 is TGCAGCGTGGGAGACAGGGGTGAGACCCAGTACTTC. This sequence encodes CSVGDRGETQYF.

This clonotype occurred a few times. This chain joins TRBV11-2 and TRBJ2-7; 10 bases align to TRBD1. Germline CDR1 and CDR2: SGHAT and FQNNGV. V shed 5 bases and J 5 bases; nucleotides not matched to a gene: 6. The CDR3 runs 14 residues. The CDR3 loop is CASSMTGGLNEQYF. The CDR3, as DNA: TGTGCCAGCAGCATGACAGGGGGCTTGAACGAGCAGTACTTC.

In its sample, this clonotype was seen once. This chain uses TRBV20-1 with TRBJ1-5, with D hard to call. The V gene's germline CDR1 is DFQATT and CDR2 SNEGSKA (reference sequence). V gave up 4 bases and J gave up 5 bases, with 12 bases separating them. The CDR3 consists of 13 residues. DNA for the CDR3: TGCAGTGCTAAGGGCAATTTCGATCAGCCCCAGCATTTT. Its protein product is CSAKGNFDQPQHF.

The rearrangement links TRBV20-1 to TRBJ1-6; 7 bases match TRBD1. The CDR3 totals 16 residues. V trimming: 0 bases; J trimming: 5 bases; junction bases outside the gene matches: 7. Germline lookup yields CDR1 DFQATT and CDR2 SNEGSKA (reference sequence). The CDR3 protein is CSARDLGQPNNSPLHF. DNA for the CDR3: TGCAGTGCTAGAGATTTGGGACAGCCTAATAATTCACCCCTCCACTTT.

The chain employs TRBV20-1 and TRBJ2-2; unclear D gene. The germline V gene encodes CDR1 DFQATT and CDR2 SNEGSKA (reference sequence). This CDR3 spans 17 amino acids. With 1 base removed from V and 5 bases from J, the gap between germline ends came to 20 bases. The CDR3 bases are TGCAGTGCTAGAGCCCCCCTCCAGGCCTCGAGAACCGGGGAGCTGTTTTTT. Protein sequence: CSARAPLQASRTGELFF.

The sample holds one count of this clonotype. V is TRBV7-3 and J is TRBJ1-1, with D possibly matching TRBD1 (5 bases). The CDR3 spans 13 residues. Germline CDR1 SGHTA, CDR2 FQGTGA. V shed 3 bases and J shed 4 bases, with 9 bases lying between them. CDR3 amino acids: CASSFQGATEAFF. The CDR3 DNA is TGTGCCAGCAGCTTTCAGGGAGCCACTGAAGCTTTCTTT.

This clonotype was observed a handful of times. The V gene is TRBV6-2 or TRBV6-3, the J gene TRBJ2-7, with a tentative D call TRBD2 (5 bases). V was trimmed by 8 bases and J by 0 bases, leaving 17 bases between them. Germline values: CDR1 MNHEY, CDR2 SVGEGT. The CDR3 extends over 15 amino acids. CDR3 nucleotide sequence: TGTGCCAGCCGCCGGGATTCCCTTTTCTCCTACGAGCAGTACTTC. This gives the protein CASRRDSLFSYEQYF.

V is TRBV20-1 and J is TRBJ1-2; D is uncertain. The CDR3 has 12 amino acids. CDR1 DFQATT and CDR2 SNEGSKA come from the germline V gene (reference sequence). The chain's CDR3 is CSALVAIYGYTF. In nucleotides, the CDR3 is TGCAGCGCCCTGGTGGCGATATATGGCTACACCTTC.

V is TRBV24-1 and J is TRBJ1-1, with 10 positions matching TRBD1. CDR1 and CDR2 from the germline V gene are KGHDR and SFDVKD. V gave up 7 bases and J gave up 7 bases; unmatched junction bases: 2. The CDR3 runs to 12 residues. The CDR3 bases are TGTGCCACCAGGACAGGGGGCGGTGAAGCTTTCTTT. Protein: CATRTGGGEAFF.

This chain uses TRBV20-1 with TRBJ2-1; 11 bases fit TRBD2. CDR1 and CDR2 from the germline V gene are DFQATT and SNEGSKA (reference sequence). This CDR3 comprises 16 residues. With V trimmed by 3 bases and J by 4 bases, 8 bases remained unmatched. The CDR3 DNA is TGCAGTGCTAGCCAGCCTAGCGGGGGGCCTTACAATGAGCAGTTCTTC. Amino acids: CSASQPSGGPYNEQFF.

This clonotype was counted only a few times. The chain's CDR3 is CASSSRDRVTDTQYF. The DNA of the CDR3 is TGTGCCAGCAGCTCCCGGGACAGGGTCACAGATACGCAGTATTTT. This chain joins TRBV7-8 and TRBJ2-3, with 9 bases lining up with TRBD1. Germline assignment: CDR1 SGHVS and CDR2 FQNEAQ. Trimming at V came to 4 bases and at J to 2 bases, leaving 4 bases not matched to a gene. The CDR3 contains 15 residues.

This clonotype turned up a few times. The chain joins TRBV5-6 to TRBJ2-3; 8 positions agree with TRBD1. The trim removed 0 bases at V and 2 bases at J, leaving 5 bases unmatched. Germline loops: CDR1 SGHDT, CDR2 YYEEEE. The CDR3 is 16 amino acids. The CDR3 bases are TGTGCCAGCAGCTTGGGGGCAGGGGGCGACACAGATACGCAGTATTTT. This gives the protein CASSLGAGGDTDTQYF.

V gene TRBV27 combines with J gene TRBJ2-4, with 7 bases fitting TRBD2. The end of the DNA is better explained by TRBJ2-7, so the J call may be wrong. CDR1 and CDR2 (germline): MNHEY, SMNVEV (reference sequence). The CDR3 is made up of 12 amino acids. CDR3 coding DNA: TGTGCCAGCAGCATGGGGGGGACCGAGCAGTACTTC. Protein product: CASSMGGTEQYF.

The sample holds a few counts of this clonotype. The rearrangement links TRBV5-5 to TRBJ2-5; 8 bases fit TRBD1. J lost 4 bases, V lost 3 bases, and 5 bases had no gene match. Per the germline V gene, CDR1 is SGHKS and CDR2 is YYEKEE (reference sequence). CDR3 length: 14 residues. CDR3 in DNA: TGTGCCAGCAGCTCCCGGACAGGGCTAGAGACCCAGTACTTC. This gives the protein CASSSRTGLETQYF. Variable domain in full (rest from reference TRBV5-5 and TRBJ2-5): DAGVTQSPTHLIKTRGQQVTLRCSPISGHKSVSWYQQVLGQGPQFIFQYYEKEERGRGNFPDRFSARQFPNYSSELNVNALLLGDSALYLCASSSRTGLETQYFGPGTRLLVL.

The CDR3, as DNA: TGCGCCAGCAGCCAAGAGGAGGGCCTAGACTATGGCTACACCTTC. This encodes CASSQEEGLDYGYTF. The J gene is TRBJ1-2, the V gene TRBV4-1; D gene unclear. There are 15 residues in the CDR3. Trimming shortened V by 0 bases and J by 3 bases, and 11 bases separated the two germline ends. Germline CDR1 MGHRA, CDR2 YSYEKL.